The present T cell receptor beta chain was sequenced within a study of neoadjuvant anti-PD-1 for oral cavity cancer. This CDR3 has 15 amino acids. Germline V gene lookup returns CDR1 SNHLY and CDR2 FYNNEI. Between the trimmed V and J ends, which lost 7 bases and 6 bases, there was a span of 21 bases. The method was immunoSEQ multiplex PCR; TCRdb's version includes in-frame clones alone and lacks a portion of them. The table shows about 18,000 clones, with approximately 70% occurring only once. The sample holds a few counts of this clone. Its antigen is undetermined. Study-wide findings and caveats: PBMC Gini-index clonality exceeded responders' in non-responders post-nivolumab.

Patients were newly diagnosed with stage II-IVA oral cavity squamous cell carcinoma without prior systemic or radiation treatment. Patients had HPV-negative, locally advanced oral cavity squamous cell carcinoma. This TCR derives from a person aged 35-80 years with oral cavity squamous cell carcinoma. This sequence joins TRBV2 and TRBJ1-2; D uncertain. Here the sequenced sample was PBMCs, taken before nivolumab (anti-PD-1) treatment. Here the CDR3 reads CASNSFIGGKNGYTF. The CDR3 bases are TGTGCCAGCAATTCTTTTATCGGCGGAAAGAATGGCTACACCTTC.